Listed below are T cell receptor beta chains from one sample, sequenced in a study of cytomegalovirus exposure and HLA in healthy donors. The repertoire was sequenced with immunoSEQ multiplex PCR; TCRdb's copy has only in-frame clones and lacks some. This sample has approximately 140,000 clones, with 88% found just once. What was sequenced was PBMCs. The receptors here all came from a woman under 30 in good health and CMV-seropositive. CDR3s include the opening cysteine and the closing phenylalanine or tryptophan. The D gene is left open where the match is weak. Only some rows state a clone size, as once, few, many or a class for expanded clones.

>TRBJ1-5|-|TRBV6-1|-|14
CASSEIGTLQPQHF
TGTGCCAGCAGTGAAATTGGGACTCTACAGCCCCAGCATTTT
>TRBJ1-1|TRBD1|TRBV11-2|-|13
CASSLSGGTEAFF
TGTGCCAGCAGCTTATCAGGGGGCACTGAAGCTTTCTTT
>TRBJ2-7|TRBD2|TRBV2|once|14
CASSEGGAVIGQYF
TGTGCCAGCAGTGAGGGAGGGGCAGTGATCGGGCAGTACTTC
>TRBJ1-2|-|TRBV28|-|15
CASSLGRGLGYGYTF
TGTGCCAGCAGTTTGGGGCGGGGATTAGGCTATGGCTACACCTTC
>TRBJ2-1|TRBD2|TRBV28|-|15
CASSFLASGRDEQFF
TGTGCCAGCAGTTTTTTGGCTAGCGGGAGAGATGAGCAGTTCTTC
>TRBJ2-7|TRBD1|TRBV18|-|14
CASSTRQGLYEQYF
TGTGCCAGCTCAACTCGACAGGGGTTGTACGAGCAGTACTTC
>TRBJ2-1|-|TRBV11-2|-|13
CASSPGEVNEQFF
TGTGCCAGCAGTCCCGGGGAGGTCAATGAGCAGTTCTTC
>TRBJ2-5|-|TRBV19|-|12
CASSISAETQYF
TGTGCCAGTAGTATAAGCGCGGAGACCCAGTACTTC
>TRBJ2-1|-|TRBV11-2|once|14
CASSFTPGGNEQFF
TGTGCCAGCAGCTTTACCCCGGGTGGCAATGAGCAGTTCTTC
>TRBJ1-5|-|TRBV28|-|16
CASLSLTTYSNQPQHF
TGTGCCAGCTTGTCTCTCACCACCTATAGCAATCAGCCCCAGCATTTT
>TRBJ2-7|-|TRBV27|-|15
CASSLLTAGSYEQYF
TGTGCCAGCAGTTTATTAACGGCAGGGTCGTACGAGCAGTACTTC
>TRBJ2-1|TRBD2|TRBV5-1|-|19
CASSSTSGLAGGPYNEQFF
TGCGCCAGCAGCTCTACCTCCGGACTAGCGGGGGGTCCGTACAATGAGCAGTTCTTC
>TRBJ1-2|TRBD1|TRBV5-1|once|13
CASSLGTGGGYTF
TGCGCCAGCAGCTTGGGAACAGGGGGCGGCTACACCTTC
>TRBJ1-2|-|TRBV30|-|13
CAWSRSISYGYTF
TGTGCCTGGAGTCGCTCCATCAGCTATGGCTACACCTTC
>TRBJ1-1|-|TRBV5-6|-|15
CASSPDRFWDTEAFF
TGTGCCAGCAGCCCCGACAGGTTTTGGGACACTGAAGCTTTCTTT
>TRBJ2-4|-|TRBV5-6|-|12
CASSLPRSIQYF
TGTGCCAGCAGCTTGCCCCGGAGCATTCAGTACTTC
>TRBJ2-2|-|TRBV11-2|-|15
CASTLWGGATGELFF
TGTGCCAGCACCCTGTGGGGGGGGGCCACCGGGGAGCTGTTTTTT
>TRBJ2-7|TRBD1|TRBV9|-|14
CASSRSTTGDWQYF
TGTGCCAGCAGCCGAAGTACGACAGGGGATTGGCAGTACTTC
>TRBJ1-2|-|TRBV10-1|-|12
CASSDRNYGYTF
TGCGCCAGCAGTGACAGGAACTATGGCTACACCTTC
>TRBJ2-3|-|TRBV7-2|once|14
CASSLEGRPDTQYF
TGTGCCAGCAGCTTAGAGGGGCGGCCAGATACGCAGTATTTT